The 25 T cell receptor beta chains below were found in one sample sequenced in a study of T cell responses to AZD1222 COVID-19 vaccine (dated by TCRdb to the early 2020s). Library preparation used the immunoSEQ multiplex PCR assay. This immuneACCESS table, as held by TCRdb, lists in-frame sequences with V and J called but not all clones. Of the missing ones, under half trace to an unresolved V gene in checked studies; the others have no known cause. This sample gives about 120,000 clones in total; about 86% of them show up just once. Around 10% of the sample goes to the ten largest clones. The time point label, read with the paper, signifies: baseline before first vaccination. The input for sequencing was peripheral blood, taken on day 0 of AZD1222 vaccination. All receptors derive from an adult in good health.

V gene TRBV7-3 combines with J gene TRBJ2-7; 8 nucleotides align to TRBD2. Germline-derived CDR1 and CDR2 are SGHTA and FQGTGA. The V and J ends lost 5 bases and 0 bases, in that order; junction bases with no gene match: 6. The CDR3 is 15 residues long. The CDR3 bases are TGTGCCAGCAGCCCTGGGACTAGGGGCTCCTACGAGCAGTACTTC. It is translated as CASSPGTRGSYEQYF.

The V call is TRBV19, the J call TRBJ2-2, with 9 bases aligning to TRBD1. The length of the CDR3 is 18 residues. Germline values: CDR1 LNHDA, CDR2 SQIVND (reference sequence). The trim removed 4 bases at V and 4 bases at J, leaving 13 bases unmatched. The CDR3 nucleotides read TGTGCCAGTAGTAGTGGAACAGGGGGCAATTTACGCACCGGGGAGCTGTTTTTT. Protein: CASSSGTGGNLRTGELFF.

The CDR3 DNA follows: TGTGCCAGCAGCTCCTTAGCGGGAATGGGGGAGCAGTACTTC. Protein product: CASSSLAGMGEQYF. J is TRBJ2-7 and V is TRBV7-2, with 8 bases identical to TRBD2. The CDR3 totals 14 residues. V was pared by 4 bases and J by 7 bases, with 9 bases of the junction left unmatched. CDR1 and CDR2 from the germline V gene are SGHTA and FQGNSA.

J is TRBJ1-3 and V is TRBV6-5, with D unresolved. V lost 2 bases and J 2 bases, leaving 4 bases between the germline ends. The CDR3 consists of 13 residues. The germline gives CDR1 MNHEY, CDR2 SVGAGI. The CDR3 loop is CASSYSPGNTIYF. The DNA of the CDR3 is TGTGCCAGCAGTTACAGCCCTGGAAACACCATATATTTT.

The genes are TRBV3-1 (or the pseudogene TRBV3-2) and TRBJ2-7; either TRBD1 or TRBD2 may supply D (5 bases each). CDR1 is LGHDT, CDR2 YNNKEL, per germline (reference sequence). V lost 4 bases, J lost 0 bases, and 22 bases lay in between. This CDR3 is 18 amino acids long. CDR3 sequence reads: CASSPTPLGPGISYEQYF. CDR3 DNA sequence: TGTGCCAGCAGCCCCACTCCTCTGGGACCGGGAATCTCCTACGAGCAGTACTTC.

V usage is TRBV5-1 and J usage is TRBJ1-1; D possibly corresponds to TRBD1 (6 bases). The CDR3 runs to 17 residues. Germline V gene lookup returns CDR1 SGHRS and CDR2 YFSETQ. Between the trimmed V and J ends, which lost 4 bases and 0 bases, there was a span of 19 bases. CDR3 in DNA: TGCGCCAGCAGCCAAGGACAGCGATCTAGCATGAACACTGAAGCTTTCTTT. This sequence encodes CASSQGQRSSMNTEAFF.

Only a few counts were recorded for this clone. V is TRBV4-1 and J is TRBJ1-1; 7 bases are shared with TRBD1. V lost 2 bases and J lost 3; bases outside the gene matches: 6. This CDR3 spans 15 amino acids. The V gene's germline CDR1 is MGHRA and CDR2 YSYEKL. DNA of the CDR3: TGCGCCAGCAGCCAATGGGGACAGAGGGACACTGAAGCTTTCTTT. As protein: CASSQWGQRDTEAFF.

The CDR3 loop is CASRVAGSGELFF. The CDR3 DNA follows: TGTGCCAGCAGGGTAGCGGGATCCGGGGAGCTGTTTTTT. This rearrangement joins TRBV25-1 to TRBJ2-2, with 8 positions matching TRBD2. This CDR3 spans 13 amino acids. V lost 6 bases to trimming and J lost 6 bases; unmatched junction nucleotides: 3. Germline V gene lookup returns CDR1 MGHDK and CDR2 SYGVNS.

This chain links TRBV19 with TRBJ2-1, with TRBD1 identical over 7 bases. Germline values: CDR1 LNHDA, CDR2 SQIVND (reference sequence). CDR3 length equals 13 residues. The V and J ends lost 7 bases and 3 bases, in that order; junction bases with no gene match: 3. The CDR3 loop reads CASKDRDYNEQFF. In nucleotides, the CDR3 is TGTGCCAGTAAAGACAGGGACTACAATGAGCAGTTCTTC.

The genes are TRBV5-6 and TRBJ1-2; D not resolved. CDR1 and CDR2 (germline): SGHDT, YYEEEE. Trimming removed 0 bases at V and 8 bases at J, with 11 bases between. The CDR3 extends over 13 amino acids. The chain's CDR3 is CASSLDKGRGYTF. CDR3 sequence (DNA): TGTGCCAGCAGCTTGGATAAGGGAAGAGGCTACACCTTC.

This sequence joins TRBV28 and TRBJ1-4, with a weak D call TRBD1 (6 bases). This CDR3 contains 12 residues. Trimming left V 10 bases short and J 5 bases short, with 11 bases between. Germline CDR1 MDHEN, CDR2 SYDVKM. CDR3 nucleotide sequence: TGTGCCACCTTCAGGGGAAATGAAAAACTGTTTTTT. It is translated as CATFRGNEKLFF.

The chain joins TRBV2 to TRBJ2-2, with D perhaps matching TRBD1 (5 bases). The length of the CDR3 is 15 residues. Germline CDR1 reads SNHLY; CDR2 reads FYNNEI. V was cut by 6 bases and J by 1 base, with 12 bases left in between. The CDR3 sequence is CASSYPTGNTGELFF. DNA for the CDR3: TGTGCCAGCAGCTACCCCACAGGGAACACCGGGGAGCTGTTTTTT.

The V and J genes are TRBV13 and TRBJ1-1; D gene ambiguous. Germline V CDR1 and CDR2: PRHDT, FYEKMQ (reference sequence). V gave up 1 base and J gave up 4 bases, with 13 bases separating them. The CDR3 is made up of 15 amino acids. The CDR3 DNA is TGTGCCAGCAGCTTAGTTGCCGGGAGTCGCACTGAAGCTTTCTTT. Encoded protein: CASSLVAGSRTEAFF.

This chain connects TRBV6-6 to TRBJ1-4, with D unclear. The CDR3 has 14 residues. CDR1 and CDR2 from the germline V gene are MNHNY and SVGAGI (reference sequence). Trimming took off 7 bases at V and 5 bases at J, with 14 bases between the two ends. The CDR3 is CASTSRRVNEKLFF. CDR3 nucleotides: TGTGCCAGCACCAGTAGGAGGGTAAATGAAAAACTGTTTTTT.

For the CDR3, the DNA is TGTGCCAGCAGTTCGCTCACAGGAAAGACCGGCTACACCTTC. It is translated as CASSSLTGKTGYTF. The chain couples TRBV28 to TRBJ1-2; D might be TRBD1 (5 bases). This CDR3 is built from 14 residues. V lost 4 bases, J lost 8 bases, and 17 bases lay in between. CDR1 is MDHEN and CDR2 is SYDVKM in the germline V gene.

The gene calls are TRBV28 and TRBJ1-5, with D tentatively TRBD1 (5 bases). V gave up 6 bases and J gave up 2 bases, with 14 bases separating them. CDR1 MDHEN and CDR2 SYDVKM come from the germline V gene. The CDR3 has 15 residues. The CDR3 region has the DNA TGTGCCAGCAGCTACACAAGGGACGGCAATCAGCCCCAGCATTTT. It specifies CASSYTRDGNQPQHF.

The chain couples TRBV9 to TRBJ1-3; TRBD1 agrees at 7 bases. CDR1 is SGDLS, CDR2 YYNGEE, per germline. The J segment lost 4 bases and the V segment lost 3 bases, leaving 10 bases of the junction unmatched. This CDR3 is built from 16 residues. Here the CDR3 DNA reads TGTGCCAGCAGCGCAGGACAGGAATTGTTGGGAAACACCATATATTTT. Translation gives CASSAGQELLGNTIYF.

The rearrangement joins TRBV7-3 to TRBJ1-1; D is possibly TRBD1 (6 bases). V gave up 5 bases and J gave up 5 bases, with 15 bases separating them. The CDR3 totals 14 residues. CDR1 and CDR2 from the germline V gene are SGHTA and FQGTGA. The CDR3 DNA reads TGTGCCAGCAGCCCATCGGGGGGCGGGACTGAAGCTTTCTTT. This encodes CASSPSGGGTEAFF.

V usage is TRBV4-1 and J usage is TRBJ2-5; D possibly corresponds to TRBD1 (5 bases). The CDR3 totals 18 residues. CDR1 and CDR2 (germline): MGHRA, YSYEKL. The V end was cut by 0 bases, the J end by 5 bases, with 22 bases between. CDR3 amino acids: CASSQDNRGRLPRETQYF. CDR3 in DNA: TGCGCCAGCAGCCAAGATAATAGGGGCCGCCTCCCACGGGAGACCCAGTACTTC.

This chain uses TRBV30 with TRBJ1-1, with TRBD1 as a possible D gene (6 bases). Germline CDR1 reads GTSNPN; CDR2 reads SVGIG (reference sequence). The CDR3 has 15 residues. Trimming took off 4 bases at V and 4 bases at J, with 19 bases between the two ends. DNA for the CDR3: TGTGCCTGGACCCAACGGGGGGGGCTGGGCACTGAAGCTTTCTTT. Residues: CAWTQRGGLGTEAFF.

The V gene is TRBV10-3, the J gene TRBJ2-2; D may be TRBD1 (6 bases). Trimming pared 8 bases from V and 4 bases from J, leaving 14 bases between. The CDR3 contains 14 residues. Per the germline V gene, CDR1 is ENHRY and CDR2 is SYGVKD. CDR3 bases: TGTGCCATCGGGAAACAGGGCGGCACCGGGGAGCTGTTTTTT. This gives the protein CAIGKQGGTGELFF.

The chain has TRBV6-4 and TRBJ1-5; weak D call: TRBD1 (6 bases). In germline, CDR1 is MRHNA, CDR2 SNTAGT. The CDR3 is made up of 16 amino acids. The V and J ends lost 0 bases and 1 base respectively, with 10 bases between them. The chain's CDR3 is CASSDSGQISNQPQHF. The DNA of the CDR3 is TGTGCCAGCAGTGACTCGGGACAAATCAGCAATCAGCCCCAGCATTTT.

The chain is built from TRBV5-4 and TRBJ2-4, with D perhaps assigned TRBD1 or TRBD2 (6 bases each). Trimming left V 3 bases short and J 1 base short, with 11 bases between. Germline lookup yields CDR1 SGHNT and CDR2 YYREEE (reference sequence). The CDR3 is 15 residues long. CDR3 in amino acids: CASSSTGTAKNIQYF. In DNA, the CDR3 is TGTGCCAGCAGCTCTACAGGGACTGCCAAAAACATTCAGTACTTC.

The chain couples TRBV28 to TRBJ2-5; 11 bases fit TRBD1. In germline, CDR1 is MDHEN, CDR2 SYDVKM. This CDR3 is built from 15 residues. V lost 6 bases to trimming and J lost 4 bases; unmatched junction nucleotides: 7. DNA for the CDR3: TGTGCCAGCAGCAGTACGGACAGGGGGCCAGAGACCCAGTACTTC. Its protein is CASSSTDRGPETQYF.

J is TRBJ2-7 and V is TRBV29-1; D call uncertain. Germline CDR1 reads SQVTM; CDR2 reads ANQGSEA. This CDR3 is built from 11 residues. Trimming removed 4 bases at V and 2 bases at J, with 6 bases between. CDR3 sequence: CSVGQPYEQYF. In DNA form, the CDR3 reads TGCAGCGTTGGGCAACCCTACGAGCAGTACTTC.